The clone carrying this T cell receptor (beta chain) was found once. Authors' processing steps: Scientists estimated how many nucleated cells there were by amplifying reference gene primers. Libraries were prepared by immunoSEQ multiplex PCR; TCRdb keeps only in-frame clonotypes and omits some of them. The V and J calls and clone size are taken from that table; D and trimming were inferred from the DNA. The repertoire holds tens of thousands of clones, with 86% as singletons. This sample was taken from a study of blood T cell repertoires in COVID-19. Study summary: Sites in the United States, Italy and Spain provided acute and convalescent COVID-19 samples. The analysed material was cDNA or gDNA that came from T cells, B-cell-depleted T cells, or PBMCs.

V lost 8 bases, J lost 3 bases, and 7 bases stayed unmatched. The germline V gene has CDR1 SGHTA and CDR2 FQGNSA. The CDR3 consists of 13 residues. Input material: peripheral blood. This sequence joins TRBV7-2 and TRBJ2-7; 7 bases fit TRBD2. This TCR was recovered from a man under 40 with acute or convalescent COVID-19. CDR3 protein: CASLQASGYEQYF. Here the CDR3 DNA reads TGTGCCAGCTTACAGGCTAGCGGCTACGAGCAGTACTTC.